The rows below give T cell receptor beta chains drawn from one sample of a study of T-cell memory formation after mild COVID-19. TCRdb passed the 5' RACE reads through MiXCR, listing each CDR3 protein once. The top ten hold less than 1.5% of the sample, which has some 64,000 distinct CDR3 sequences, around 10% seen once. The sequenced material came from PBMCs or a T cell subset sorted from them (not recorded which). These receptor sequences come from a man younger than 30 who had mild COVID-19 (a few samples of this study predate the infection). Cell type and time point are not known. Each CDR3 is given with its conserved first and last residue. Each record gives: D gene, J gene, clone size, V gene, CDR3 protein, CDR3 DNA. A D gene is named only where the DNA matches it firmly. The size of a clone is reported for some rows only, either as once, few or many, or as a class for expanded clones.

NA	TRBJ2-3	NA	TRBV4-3	CDSSQESRNTDTQYF	TGCGACAGCAGCCAAGAATCCAGAAACACAGATACGCAGTATTTT
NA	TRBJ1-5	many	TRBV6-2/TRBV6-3	CASSSIRDQPQHF	TGTGCCAGCAGTAGTATTCGGGATCAGCCCCAGCATTTT
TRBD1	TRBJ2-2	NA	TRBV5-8	CASSAGTGYPGELFF	TGTGCCAGCAGCGCGGGGACAGGGTACCCCGGGGAGCTGTTTTTT
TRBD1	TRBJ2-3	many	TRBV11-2	CASSLDRELDTQYF	TGTGCCAGCAGCCTCGACAGGGAACTAGATACGCAGTATTTT
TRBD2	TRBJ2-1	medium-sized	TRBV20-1	CSATIAGGNNNEQFF	TGCAGTGCTACCATAGCGGGGGGGAACAACAATGAGCAGTTCTTC
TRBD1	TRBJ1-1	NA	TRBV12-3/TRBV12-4	CASSRNRGLMNTEAFF	TGTGCCAGCAGCCGAAACAGGGGGCTCATGAACACTGAAGCTTTCTTT
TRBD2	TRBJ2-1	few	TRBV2	CASKSGTSSGVAEFF	TGTGCCAGCAAATCCGGGACTAGCTCCGGGGTGGCGGAGTTCTTC
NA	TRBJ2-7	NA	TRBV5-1	CASSALQGINEQYF	TGCGCCAGCAGCGCACTACAGGGTATTAACGAGCAGTACTTC
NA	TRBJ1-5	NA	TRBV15	CATSREGDKAQPQHF	TGTGCCACCAGCAGAGAGGGGGACAAGGCTCAGCCCCAGCATTTT
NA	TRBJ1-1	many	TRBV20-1	CSAMVAMNTEAFF	TGCAGTGCTATGGTGGCCATGAACACTGAAGCTTTCTTT
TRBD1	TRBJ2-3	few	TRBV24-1	CATSDPGTGSGDTQYF	TGTGCCACCAGTGATCCCGGGACAGGGTCAGGGGATACGCAGTATTTT
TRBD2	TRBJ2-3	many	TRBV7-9	CASSSAIAGGSDTQYF	TGTGCCAGCAGCTCGGCTATAGCGGGGGGCTCAGATACGCAGTATTTT
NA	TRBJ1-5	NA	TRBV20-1	CSARGTDKGVYQPQHF	TGCAGTGCTAGGGGGACCGATAAAGGGGTTTACCAGCCCCAGCATTTT
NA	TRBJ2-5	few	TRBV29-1	CSAGISGETQYF	TGCAGCGCCGGAATCAGTGGGGAGACCCAGTACTTC
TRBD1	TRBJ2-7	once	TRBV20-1	CSARTGIRYEQYF	TGCAGTGCTAGGACAGGGATCCGCTACGAGCAGTACTTC
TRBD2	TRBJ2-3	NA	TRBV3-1	CASSPRAGGTDTQYF	TGTGCCAGCAGCCCGAGAGCGGGGGGCACAGATACGCAGTATTTT